This TCR beta chain was sequenced for a study of metastatic and nonmetastatic thyroid tumors. Study summary: A comparison of repertoires was made across blood and tumor or nodule tissue from malignant and benign thyroid patients. Study results and limitations: According to reports, the diversity of TCR beta was significantly higher in malignant thyroid tumors than in benign nodules, and this held in both blood and tumor samples.

Via MiXCR, TCRdb re-called the PCR reads. This sample carries 9,000 to 15,000 clones, 30% to 35% of them seen once, and the ten largest clones take around 10%. Germline-derived CDR1 and CDR2 are MNHEY and SMNVEV (reference sequence). This CDR3 comprises 15 residues. The V and J ends lost 6 bases and 5 bases, in that order; junction bases with no gene match: 6. Treatment of any kind had been given to no patient before thyroid surgery. Notes on this clone: As yet, its antigen is unknown.

The chain links TRBV27 to TRBJ2-1; TRBD2 agrees at 11 bases. This TCR was recovered from a female donor with papillary thyroid cancer or a benign thyroid nodule (not recorded which). Some clones in this sample may be carry-over from other donors' samples. Source material: tumor tissue. CDR3 nucleotides: TGTGCCAGCAGCTCCGGGACTAGCGGAAACAATGAGCAGTTCTTC. It translates to CASSSGTSGNNEQFF.